This TCR beta chain came from a study of CD8+ T cells in alopecia areata. Germline V gives CDR1 MNHEY, CDR2 SVGAGI. This CDR3 is 15 amino acids long. The V gene end was trimmed by 6 bases and the J gene end by 2 bases; junction bases not matched to a gene: 5. The treatment here: oral pan-JAK inhibitor, 5-10 mg twice daily. cDNA serving as the sequencing template came from extracted, reverse transcribed RNA. TCRdb's copy holds only in-frame clones and misses some; the assay was immunoSEQ multiplex PCR. The sample comprises around 60,000 clones, around 42% of which are singletons, and about a fifth rests with the top ten.

The V call is TRBV6-5, the J call TRBJ2-7, with 12 bases identical to TRBD2. This clonotype originated in a human donor with alopecia areata. The material sequenced was CD8+ T cells sorted from blood, taken around week 37, from a patient treated with tofacitinib. The CDR3 protein is CASRPRLAGAYEQYF. CDR3 sequence (DNA): TGTGCCAGCAGGCCGAGACTAGCGGGAGCCTACGAGCAGTACTTC.